Detailed here is one T cell receptor beta chain. Genomic DNA provided the template from which TCR beta VDJ and CDR3 profiles were obtained. TCRdb analysed the reads with MiXCR anew, one entry per CDR3 protein. The table has around 68,000 distinct CDR3 sequences, around 50% seen once. Trimming removed 5 bases at V and 5 bases at J, with 15 bases between. This CDR3 region has 13 residues. CDR1 and CDR2 (germline): DFQATT, SNEGSKA (reference sequence). The source of the sample is a study of CD8+CD57+ T cells in acquired aplastic anemia. Sequenced: sorted CD4+, CD8+, or CD8+CD57+ T cells (not recorded which) from PBMCs. The source of this sequence is a human donor in good health, serving as a control. This rearrangement joins TRBV20-1 to TRBJ2-5, with unresolved D. The CDR3 coding sequence is TGCAGTGCTGTTATAGGGTCCAGGGAGACCCAGTACTTC. The encoded protein is CSAVIGSRETQYF.